This TCR beta chain was recorded in a study of T cell repertoires in aging, cancer and after chemotherapy. Whole-study context: Patients with glioblastoma brain tumors were sampled before and after temozolomide-based therapy. Study-wide points: Compared with age-matched healthy donors, untreated hematological or solid cancer patients showed higher blood TCR clonality. In each cancer cohort, median generation probability increased across chemotherapy, suggesting thymic output rebounded.

Notes on this clonotype: The antigen is unknown.

The template was genomic DNA from peripheral blood, not RNA. This CDR3 has 17 amino acids. J was trimmed by 1 base and V by 5 bases; bases with no gene match: 13. TRB rearrangements spanning V, D and J were amplified using mixed TRB-A/B primers. Each CDR3 protein is one row after TCRdb ran MiXCR on the multiplex PCR reads. This table holds 7,000 to 10,000 distinct CDR3 sequences, about 38% found once. Sequences were obtained from blood. The chain uses TRBV12-3 or TRBV12-4 and TRBJ1-2; TRBD1 agrees at 7 bases. The source is a human donor with a solid tumor. CDR3 DNA: TGTGCCAGCAGTGAAACCTACCTGACAGGGTATAACTATGGCTACACCTTC. Amino acid sequence: CASSETYLTGYNYGYTF.